Listed below are T cell receptor beta chains from one sample, sequenced in a study of blood T cell repertoires in COVID-19. Profiling relied on immunoSEQ multiplex PCR, and the TCRdb table lists in-frame clones only, not all of them. The sample yields some 350,000 clones, more than 70% seen once. Sequencing used PBMCs or T cells enriched from blood (not recorded which). These receptors were collected from a woman younger than 45 who had recovered from COVID-19. Both conserved end residues are part of each CDR3. A D gene is named only where the DNA matches it firmly. Clone size, where shown, is once, few, many, or a class for clones that have expanded.

cdr3_nt,cdr3_aa,d_call,j_call,v_call,clone_size
TGCGCCAGCAGCCAAGACCCCAGGGGGCTGCAAGGCTACACCTTC,CASSQDPRGLQGYTF,TRBD1,TRBJ1-2,TRBV4-3,-
TGCAGCGTTCAAACCCGTCCAGGGGGGAATTCACCCCTCCACTTT,CSVQTRPGGNSPLHF,TRBD1,TRBJ1-6,TRBV29-1,-
TGTGCCAGCAGACGGACAGGGGAGTTCAACTATGGCTACACCTTC,CASRRTGEFNYGYTF,TRBD1,TRBJ1-2,TRBV9,-
TGTGCCAGCAGCCGACAGGGGACGGATTCACCCCTCCACTTT,CASSRQGTDSPLHF,TRBD1,TRBJ1-6,TRBV5-4,-
TGTGCCAGCAGTGAAGGGGACTCATACGAGCAGTACTTC,CASSEGDSYEQYF,-,TRBJ2-7,TRBV6-1,-
TGTGCCAGCAGGCCCGCCGTGGGCAGTTCACCCCTCCACTTT,CASRPAVGSSPLHF,-,TRBJ1-6,TRBV27,-
TGTGCCAGCAGTGACCCAGGACAGGGCTTGCACTCTGGAAACACCATATATTTT,CASSDPGQGLHSGNTIYF,TRBD1,TRBJ1-3,TRBV25-1,-
TGTGCCAGCAGTCCCAGGGGAATCTACTACAATGAGCAGTTCTTC,CASSPRGIYYNEQFF,-,TRBJ2-1,TRBV6-5,-
TGTGCCAGCAGCTTAGGAGGGGATGGCTACACCTTC,CASSLGGDGYTF,-,TRBJ1-2,TRBV5-6,-
TGTGCCAGCAGCTTAGGAGGGTCCGTTTCACCCCTCCACTTT,CASSLGGSVSPLHF,-,TRBJ1-6,TRBV5-8,-
TGTGCCAGCAGTCGGGACAGGGACTTAGCACTTTCCGGTGAGCAGTTCTTC,CASSRDRDLALSGEQFF,TRBD1,TRBJ2-1,TRBV6-6,few
TGTGCCAGCAGTTTTCGCCCGGGATTGAATTCACCCCTCCACTTT,CASSFRPGLNSPLHF,-,TRBJ1-6,TRBV27,-
TGTGCCAGCAGCTTGAAGGGTTACGGGGGCTACAATGAGCAGTTCTTC,CASSLKGYGGYNEQFF,-,TRBJ2-1,TRBV7-3,-
TGTGCCAGCAGCCAAGAGACTAGCGGGGAATACAATGAGCAGTTCTTC,CASSQETSGEYNEQFF,TRBD2,TRBJ2-1,TRBV3-1/TRBV3-2,-
TGCGCCAGCAGTTCATCTTCAGGGCCTAACTATGGCTACACCTTC,CASSSSSGPNYGYTF,-,TRBJ1-2,TRBV5-1,few
TGTGCCAGCAATTTCGATGTGGGCGGCTACACCTTC,CASNFDVGGYTF,-,TRBJ1-2,TRBV6-5,once
TGTGCCACCAGTGATCCCCGGTCTGTCTATGGCTACACCTTC,CATSDPRSVYGYTF,-,TRBJ1-2,TRBV24-1,-
TGCGCCAGCACCCCGGGACAGGGGGCTGGCGGCTACACCTTC,CASTPGQGAGGYTF,TRBD1,TRBJ1-2,TRBV4-1,-
TGTGCCAGCAGCCAGATCCAGGGACAGCTAAATTCACCCCTCCACTTT,CASSQIQGQLNSPLHF,TRBD1,TRBJ1-6,TRBV14,-
TGTGCCAGCAGCTTAGACGCGAATCCGTATGGCTACACCTTC,CASSLDANPYGYTF,-,TRBJ1-2,TRBV7-2,-
TGTGCCAGCAGTTACGTGGGACAGGGGAGAAGGGATACGCAGTATTTT,CASSYVGQGRRDTQYF,TRBD1,TRBJ2-3,TRBV6-5,-
TGTGCCAGTAGTATAGATGGCTCCACTGAAGCTTTCTTT,CASSIDGSTEAFF,-,TRBJ1-1,TRBV19,-
TGTGCCAGCAGCTCGGGACTAGCGGGAAGCACAGATACGCAGTATTTT,CASSSGLAGSTDTQYF,TRBD2,TRBJ2-3,TRBV11-3,-
TGTGCCAGCAGCTTACCCCGACAGGGGGCGAACACCGGGGAGCTGTTTTTT,CASSLPRQGANTGELFF,TRBD1,TRBJ2-2,TRBV7-6,-
TGTGCCAGCTCACCACGACAGGGAAGAGGCAACACTGAAGCTTTCTTT,CASSPRQGRGNTEAFF,TRBD1,TRBJ1-1,TRBV18,-
TGTGCCAGCGGATTGTGGACAGGGTCAACTGGGGCCAACGTCCTGACTTTC,CASGLWTGSTGANVLTF,TRBD1,TRBJ2-6,TRBV27,-
TGTGCCAGCAGCGTAGGTTACAGCGGTAGCACAGATACGCAGTATTTT,CASSVGYSGSTDTQYF,-,TRBJ2-3,TRBV9,-
TGTGCCAGCAGAGCGGGGGGGCCTACCGGGGAGCTGTTTTTT,CASRAGGPTGELFF,TRBD2,TRBJ2-2,TRBV11-3,once
TGTGCCAGCAGCGTAGCCAGCGGGGGTGCCGTGTATACGCAGTATTTT,CASSVASGGAVYTQYF,TRBD2,TRBJ2-3,TRBV9,-
TGTGCCAGCAGTGAGAGACACTCCTACGAGCAGTACTTC,CASSERHSYEQYF,-,TRBJ2-7,TRBV6-4,-
TGTGCCAGTAGTATTTGGAGGTCCCATGGCTACACCTTC,CASSIWRSHGYTF,-,TRBJ1-2,TRBV19,-
TGTGCCAGCAGCTTAGTGGCCAATTCACCCCTCCACTTT,CASSLVANSPLHF,-,TRBJ1-6,TRBV11-3,-
TGTGCCTGGAGTTTCCACGGGGATTCACCCCTCCACTTT,CAWSFHGDSPLHF,-,TRBJ1-6,TRBV30,-
TGTGCCAGCAGCTTAGAATGGGACACCCTGGGGGCAATCAATCAGCCCCAGCATTTT,CASSLEWDTLGAINQPQHF,-,TRBJ1-5,TRBV7-2,-
TGTGCCAGCAGTCCCTTGCGGAAAACGGGCTACACCTTC,CASSPLRKTGYTF,-,TRBJ1-2,TRBV12-3/TRBV12-4,-
TGTGCCACCAGCAGAGATTGGTGGACAACGGCAGGGGCCAATCAGCCCCAGCATTTT,CATSRDWWTTAGANQPQHF,-,TRBJ1-5,TRBV15,-
TGCGCCAGCAGCCTAGACAGGGCGAATGAGCAGTTCTTC,CASSLDRANEQFF,TRBD1,TRBJ2-1,TRBV5-1,-
TGTGCCAGCAGCAAGACAGGACTCCTGAATGAAAAACTGTTTTTT,CASSKTGLLNEKLFF,-,TRBJ1-4,TRBV11-2,-
TGTGCCAGCAGCTTATCTTACGAGCAGTACTTC,CASSLSYEQYF,-,TRBJ2-7,TRBV7-9,-